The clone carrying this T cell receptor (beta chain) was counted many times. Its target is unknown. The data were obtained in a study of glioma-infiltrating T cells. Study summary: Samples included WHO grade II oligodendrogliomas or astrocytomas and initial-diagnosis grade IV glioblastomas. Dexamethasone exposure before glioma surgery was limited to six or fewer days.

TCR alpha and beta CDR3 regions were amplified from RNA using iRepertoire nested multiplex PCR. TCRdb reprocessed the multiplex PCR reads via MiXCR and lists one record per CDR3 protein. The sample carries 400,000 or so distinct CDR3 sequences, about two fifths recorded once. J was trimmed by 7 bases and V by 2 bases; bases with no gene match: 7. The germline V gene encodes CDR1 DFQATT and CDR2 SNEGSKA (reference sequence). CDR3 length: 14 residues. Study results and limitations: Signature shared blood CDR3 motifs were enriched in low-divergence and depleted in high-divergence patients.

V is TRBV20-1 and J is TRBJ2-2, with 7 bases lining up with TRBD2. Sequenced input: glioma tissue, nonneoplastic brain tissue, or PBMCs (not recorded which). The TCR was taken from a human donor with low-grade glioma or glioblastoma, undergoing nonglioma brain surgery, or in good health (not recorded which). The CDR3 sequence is CSARIAGVSGELFF. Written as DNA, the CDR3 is TGCAGTGCTAGAATCGCGGGAGTTAGCGGGGAGCTGTTTTTT.